This passage covers 19 T cell receptor beta chains from one sample sequenced in a study of T cell repertoires in cytomegalovirus infection. One entry per CDR3 protein results from TCRdb running MiXCR on the reads. The sample lists just under 300,000 distinct CDR3 sequences; 8% to 10% were seen once. Material: PBMCs. All receptors derive from a human donor in good health (CMV status not recorded). Some clones in this sample may be carry-over from other donors' samples.

The table lists this clonotype with many counts. This chain links TRBV7-2 with TRBJ1-5, with no clear D. V dropped 7 bases and J dropped 3 bases, with 10 bases sitting between them. The germline CDR1 and CDR2 sequences are SGHTA and FQGNSA. The CDR3 length is 13 residues. The CDR3 loop is CASTPGPNQPQHF. CDR3 nucleotide sequence: TGTGCCAGCACCCCCGGCCCCAATCAGCCCCAGCATTTT. Drawing the rest from reference TRBV7-2 and TRBJ1-5, the complete variable domain is GAGVSQSPSNKVTEKGKDVELRCDPISGHTALYWYRQSLGQGLEFLIYFQGNSAPDKSGLPSDRFSAERTGGSVSTLTIQRTQQEDSAVYLCASTPGPNQPQHFGDGTRLSIL.

This clonotype has a count of ten or more. The rearrangement joins TRBV7-9 to TRBJ1-3; possible D gene TRBD1, 5 bases. Trimming removed 3 bases from V and 2 bases from J, with 8 bases in between. The germline CDR1 and CDR2 sequences are SEHNR and FQNEAQ (reference sequence). The CDR3 sequence is 14 residues long. CDR3 protein: CASSFQGAGNTIYF. The CDR3 DNA is TGTGCCAGCAGCTTTCAAGGGGCTGGAAACACCATATATTTT.

This clonotype appeared a few times. Here the CDR3 reads CASSLFPTGGMGGFNRSGANVLTF. The CDR3 bases are TGTGCCAGCAGCTTGTTCCCGACGGGGGGAATGGGAGGGTTTAACCGATCTGGGGCCAACGTCCTGACTTTC. The rearrangement joins TRBV5-5 to TRBJ2-6, with 7 nucleotides matching TRBD2. The CDR3 is made up of 24 amino acids. Germline trimming cut 1 base from V and 1 base from J; bases unmatched to any gene: 26. Germline loops: CDR1 SGHKS, CDR2 YYEKEE (reference sequence). Supplemented by reference TRBV5-5 and TRBJ2-6, the full variable domain reads DAGVTQSPTHLIKTRGQQVTLRCSPISGHKSVSWYQQVLGQGPQFIFQYYEKEERGRGNFPDRFSARQFPNYSSELNVNALLLGDSALYLCASSLFPTGGMGGFNRSGANVLTFGAGSRLTVL.

This clonotype was seen a handful of times. The chain employs TRBV7-3 and TRBJ2-3; 10 positions agree with TRBD2. J gave up 2 bases and V 6 bases, and 5 bases lay outside the gene matches. The length of the CDR3 is 15 residues. The germline V gene has CDR1 SGHTA and CDR2 FQGTGA. CDR3 sequence reads: CASSSLAGNTDTQYF. CDR3 DNA: TGTGCCAGCAGTTCACTAGCGGGGAACACAGATACGCAGTATTTT.

Only a few counts were recorded for this clonotype. This chain joins TRBV9 and TRBJ2-1; D is possibly TRBD1 (7 bases). V gave up 3 bases and J gave up 7 bases, with 14 bases separating them. CDR1 is SGDLS and CDR2 is YYNGEE in the germline V gene. This CDR3 is built from 14 residues. CDR3 sequence reads: CASSGGRGANEQFF. CDR3 DNA sequence: TGTGCCAGCAGCGGGGGCAGGGGGGCGAATGAGCAGTTCTTC.

This clonotype was seen at least ten times. The chain links TRBV6-2 or TRBV6-3 to TRBJ1-1; D is perhaps TRBD1 (5 bases). CDR1 and CDR2 from the germline V gene are MNHEY and SVGEGT. V dropped 5 bases and J dropped 0 bases, with 16 bases sitting between them. This CDR3 comprises 16 residues. The CDR3 nucleotides read TGTGCCAGCAGTGTTAATTGGAGACAGATGAACACTGAAGCTTTCTTT. Translating gives CASSVNWRQMNTEAFF.

This sequence joins TRBV7-9 and TRBJ2-5; 7 nucleotides line up with TRBD1. The CDR3 loop spans 16 amino acids. Germline V gene lookup returns CDR1 SEHNR and CDR2 FQNEAQ (reference sequence). Trimming at V came to 4 bases and at J to 1 base, leaving 9 bases not matched to a gene. The DNA for the CDR3 is TGTGCCAGCAGCTCATTAGCCTGGGACAGCCAAGAGACCCAGTACTTC. Protein product: CASSSLAWDSQETQYF.

In its sample, this clonotype was seen many times. This sequence joins TRBV7-2 and TRBJ2-3; 13 bases align to TRBD2. Germline loops: CDR1 SGHTA, CDR2 FQGNSA. After removal of 1 base from V and 2 bases from J, the junction contained 6 bases not matched to a gene. CDR3 length equals 18 residues. The CDR3 nucleotides are TGTGCCAGCAGCTTAGTTGGACTAGCGGGGGCCTACACAGATACGCAGTATTTT. This codes for CASSLVGLAGAYTDTQYF.

This clonotype was observed many times. The chain carries TRBV2 and TRBJ2-5, with 13 nucleotides matching TRBD2. In germline, CDR1 is SNHLY, CDR2 FYNNEI. The CDR3 contains 15 residues. The V and J ends lost 2 bases and 5 bases, in that order; junction bases with no gene match: 2. CDR3 sequence: CASSEWTSGGETQYF. CDR3 DNA: TGTGCCAGCAGTGAATGGACTAGCGGGGGTGAGACCCAGTACTTC.

J is TRBJ1-2 and V is TRBV29-1; a possible D gene is TRBD1 (5 bases). Trimming cost V 4 bases and J 4 bases, with 16 bases left between them. The CDR3 loop spans 14 amino acids. Germline loops: CDR1 SQVTM, CDR2 ANQGSEA. The CDR3 coding sequence is TGCAGCGTTGTATTAGATCAGGGTCTCTATGGCTACACCTTC. This translates into CSVVLDQGLYGYTF.

This clonotype was recorded many times. The CDR3 reads CASSIGQGTNEKLFF. CDR3 nucleotide sequence: TGCGCCAGCAGTATCGGACAGGGGACTAATGAAAAACTGTTTTTT. V usage is TRBV5-1 and J usage is TRBJ1-4; 9 bases match TRBD1. There are 15 residues in the CDR3. Germline CDR1 SGHRS, CDR2 YFSETQ. The V segment lost 5 bases and the J segment 2 bases; nucleotides outside the gene matches: 4.

This clonotype has a count of ten or more. The gene calls are TRBV5-4 and TRBJ2-3; maybe TRBD2 (6 bases). Germline CDR1 and CDR2: SGHNT and YYREEE (reference sequence). The V end lost 4 bases, the J end lost 1 base, and 16 bases lay between the germline ends. The CDR3 totals 16 residues. The CDR3, as DNA: TGTGCCAGCAGCGTCTTTACTAGCCCCGGCACAGATACGCAGTATTTT. This codes for CASSVFTSPGTDTQYF.

This clonotype showed up many times. The chain links TRBV20-1 to TRBJ1-2, with 9 bases lining up with TRBD1. CDR1 is DFQATT, CDR2 SNEGSKA, per germline (reference sequence). There are 14 residues in the CDR3. The V segment lost 4 bases and the J segment 5 bases; nucleotides outside the gene matches: 8. The CDR3 nucleotides read TGCAGTGCTACTACACAGGGGGCCAAGTATGGCTACACCTTC. Its translation is CSATTQGAKYGYTF.

In this sample, this clonotype turned up many times. In DNA, the CDR3 is TGCAGTGCCGACAGGGGGAAGGGCTACACCTTC. Translated: CSADRGKGYTF. The chain employs TRBV20-1 and TRBJ1-2; 9 positions agree with TRBD1. Germline V gene lookup returns CDR1 DFQATT and CDR2 SNEGSKA (reference sequence). Trimming took 6 bases from V and 8 from J; bases not matched to a gene: 4. The CDR3 consists of 11 residues.

This clonotype was found many times. This chain uses TRBV6-2 or TRBV6-3 with TRBJ2-7, with 7 positions matching TRBD1. The CDR3 totals 15 residues. Germline V CDR1 and CDR2: MNHEY, SVGEGT. Trimming removed 7 bases from V and 0 bases from J; junction bases left unmatched: 9. In DNA, the CDR3 is TGTGCCAGCACCGAAGGACAGGCAAACTCCTACGAGCAGTACGTC. This translates into CASTEGQANSYEQYV.

This clonotype has a count of ten or more. The V call is TRBV7-2, the J call TRBJ2-4; 10 bases agree with TRBD2. This CDR3 contains 16 residues. Trimming at V came to 3 bases and at J to 0 bases, leaving 2 bases not matched to a gene. CDR1 and CDR2 from the germline V gene are SGHTA and FQGNSA. CDR3 nucleotides: TGTGCCAGCAGCTTCAGACTAGCGGGAGCCAAAAACATTCAGTACTTC. Its translation is CASSFRLAGAKNIQYF.

This clonotype was seen at least ten times. The DNA of the CDR3 is TGTGCCAGCAGCACTCGACAGGGAGTACCTCACAATGAGCAGTTCTTC. Amino acid sequence: CASSTRQGVPHNEQFF. The rearrangement joins TRBV7-9 to TRBJ2-1; 7 nucleotides agree with TRBD1. The CDR3 is 16 residues long. Germline lookup yields CDR1 SEHNR and CDR2 FQNEAQ (reference sequence). Germline trimming cut 5 bases from V and 5 bases from J; bases unmatched to any gene: 12.

This clonotype was seen ten or more times. The chain combines TRBV12-3 or TRBV12-4 with TRBJ1-5; D is unclear. The CDR3 runs to 14 residues. V was cut by 3 bases and J by 4 bases, with 10 bases left in between. Here the CDR3 DNA reads TGTGCCAGCAGTTTCATCGGGGAAAATCAGCCCCAGCATTTT. Protein: CASSFIGENQPQHF.

This clonotype was seen repeatedly, ten times or more. The rearrangement links TRBV28 to TRBJ2-3, with TRBD1 matching 10 bases. The germline V gene has CDR1 MDHEN and CDR2 SYDVKM. Trimming cost V 5 bases and J 7 bases; bases outside gene matches: 9. The CDR3 runs to 15 residues. CDR3 sequence: CASSQWTGGRYTQYF. CDR3 coding DNA: TGTGCCAGCAGTCAGTGGACAGGGGGTCGATATACGCAGTATTTT.